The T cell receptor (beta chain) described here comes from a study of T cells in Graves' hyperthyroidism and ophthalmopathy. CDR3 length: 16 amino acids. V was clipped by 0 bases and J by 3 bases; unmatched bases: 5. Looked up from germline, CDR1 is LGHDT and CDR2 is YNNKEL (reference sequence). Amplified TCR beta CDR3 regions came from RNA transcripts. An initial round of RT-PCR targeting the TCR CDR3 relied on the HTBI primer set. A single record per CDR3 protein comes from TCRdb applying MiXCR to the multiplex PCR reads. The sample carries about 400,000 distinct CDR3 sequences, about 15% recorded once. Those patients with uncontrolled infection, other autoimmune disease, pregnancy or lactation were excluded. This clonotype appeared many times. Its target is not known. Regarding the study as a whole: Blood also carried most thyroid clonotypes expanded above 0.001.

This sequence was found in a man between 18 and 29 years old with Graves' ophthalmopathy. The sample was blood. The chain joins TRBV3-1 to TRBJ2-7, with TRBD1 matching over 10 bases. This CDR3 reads CASSQDGGTGVYEQYF. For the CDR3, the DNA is TGTGCCAGCAGCCAAGATGGGGGGACAGGGGTCTACGAGCAGTACTTC.